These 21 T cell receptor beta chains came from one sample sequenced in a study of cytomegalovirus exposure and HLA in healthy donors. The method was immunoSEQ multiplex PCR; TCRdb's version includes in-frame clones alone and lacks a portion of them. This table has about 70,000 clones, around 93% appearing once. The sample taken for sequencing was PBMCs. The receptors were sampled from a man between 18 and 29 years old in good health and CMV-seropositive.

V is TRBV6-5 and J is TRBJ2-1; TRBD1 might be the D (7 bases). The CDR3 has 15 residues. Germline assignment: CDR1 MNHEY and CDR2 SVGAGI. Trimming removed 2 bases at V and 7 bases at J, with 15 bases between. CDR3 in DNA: TGTGCCAGCAGTTACGGAGGGACAGTTAGGAATGAGCAGTTCTTC. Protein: CASSYGGTVRNEQFF.

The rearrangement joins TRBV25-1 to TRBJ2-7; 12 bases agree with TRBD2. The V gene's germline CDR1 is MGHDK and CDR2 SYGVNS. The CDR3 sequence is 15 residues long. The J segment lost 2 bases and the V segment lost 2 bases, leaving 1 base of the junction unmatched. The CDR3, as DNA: TGTGCCAGCAGTGAAGGACTAGCGGGAACCTACGAGCAGTACTTC. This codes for CASSEGLAGTYEQYF.

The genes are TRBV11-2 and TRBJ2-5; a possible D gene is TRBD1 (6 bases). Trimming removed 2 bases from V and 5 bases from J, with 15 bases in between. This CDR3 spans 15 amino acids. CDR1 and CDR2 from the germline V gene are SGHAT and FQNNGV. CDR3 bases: TGTGCCAGCAGCTTACTAAACCCCAGGGGCGAGACCCAGTACTTC. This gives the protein CASSLLNPRGETQYF.

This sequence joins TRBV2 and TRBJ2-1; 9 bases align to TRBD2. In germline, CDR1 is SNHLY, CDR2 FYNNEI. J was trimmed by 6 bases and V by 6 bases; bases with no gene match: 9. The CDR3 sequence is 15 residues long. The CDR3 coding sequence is TGTGCCAGCAGGCGGGAACTAGCGGGCGCCAATGAGCAGTTCTTC. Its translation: CASRRELAGANEQFF.

This chain's CDR3 is CASSLQVAQPLQETQYF. CDR3 nucleotides: TGTGCCAGCAGCTTACAGGTGGCGCAGCCACTACAAGAGACCCAGTACTTC. The V gene is TRBV5-6, the J gene TRBJ2-5, with D maybe TRBD1 (5 bases). Germline CDR1 reads SGHDT; CDR2 reads YYEEEE. CDR3 length equals 17 residues. With 2 bases removed from V and 2 bases from J, the gap between germline ends came to 19 bases.

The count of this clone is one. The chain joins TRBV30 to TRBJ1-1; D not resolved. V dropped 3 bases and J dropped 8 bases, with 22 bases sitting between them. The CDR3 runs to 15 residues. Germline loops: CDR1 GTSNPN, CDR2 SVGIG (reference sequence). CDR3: CAWRYRPDYDGEAFF. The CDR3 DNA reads TGTGCCTGGAGGTATCGACCCGACTACGACGGGGAAGCTTTCTTT.

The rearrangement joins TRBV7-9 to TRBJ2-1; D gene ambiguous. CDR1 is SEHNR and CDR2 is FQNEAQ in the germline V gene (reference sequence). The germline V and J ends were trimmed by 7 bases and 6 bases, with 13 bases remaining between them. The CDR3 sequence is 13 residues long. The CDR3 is CASTARIFNEQFF. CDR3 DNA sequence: TGTGCCAGCACCGCTAGAATCTTCAATGAGCAGTTCTTC.

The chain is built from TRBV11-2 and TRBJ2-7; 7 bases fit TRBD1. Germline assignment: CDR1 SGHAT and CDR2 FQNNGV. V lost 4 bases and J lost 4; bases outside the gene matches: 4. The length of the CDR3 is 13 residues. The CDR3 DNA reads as TGTGCCAGCAGCTCCGGGACAGTTTACGAGCAGTACTTC. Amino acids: CASSSGTVYEQYF.

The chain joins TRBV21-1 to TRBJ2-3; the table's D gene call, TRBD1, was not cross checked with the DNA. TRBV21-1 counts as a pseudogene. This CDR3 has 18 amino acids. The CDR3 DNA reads TGTGCCAGCAGCAAAGGCCAACGGACAGCCCCTAGCACAGATACGCAGTATTTT. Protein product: CASSKGQRTAPSTDTQYF.

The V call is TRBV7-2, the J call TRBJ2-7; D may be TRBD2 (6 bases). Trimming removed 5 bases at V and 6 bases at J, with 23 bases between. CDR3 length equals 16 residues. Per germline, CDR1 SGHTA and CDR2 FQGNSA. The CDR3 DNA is TGTGCCAGCAGCCCGACCGGGACTTCTATTTGGGGCGAGCAGTACTTC. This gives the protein CASSPTGTSIWGEQYF. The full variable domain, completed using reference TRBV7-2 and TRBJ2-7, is GAGVSQSPSNKVTEKGKDVELRCDPISGHTALYWYRQSLGQGLEFLIYFQGNSAPDKSGLPSDRFSAERTGGSVSTLTIQRTQQEDSAVYLCASSPTGTSIWGEQYFGPGTRLTVT.

The CDR3 sequence: CASSVGLAGDGELFF. The CDR3 DNA reads TGTGCCAGCAGCGTAGGTCTAGCGGGAGATGGGGAGCTGTTTTTT. This rearrangement joins TRBV9 to TRBJ2-2, with TRBD2 matching over 10 bases. CDR3 size: 15 residues. The V segment lost 0 bases and the J segment 8 bases; nucleotides outside the gene matches: 4. Germline CDR1 SGDLS, CDR2 YYNGEE. The full variable domain, completed using reference TRBV9 and TRBJ2-2, is DSGVTQTPKHLITATGQRVTLRCSPRSGDLSVYWYQQSLDQGLQFLIQYYNGEERAKGNILERFSAQQFPDLHSELNLSSLELGDSALYFCASSVGLAGDGELFFGEGSRLTVL.

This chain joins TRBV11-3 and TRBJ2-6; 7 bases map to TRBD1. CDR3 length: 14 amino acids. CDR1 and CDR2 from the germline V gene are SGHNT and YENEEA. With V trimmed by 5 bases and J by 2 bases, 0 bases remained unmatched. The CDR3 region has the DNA TGTGCCAGCAGCGACAGGGCTGGGGCCAACGTCCTGACTTTC. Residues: CASSDRAGANVLTF. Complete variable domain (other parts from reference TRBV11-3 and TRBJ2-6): EAGVVQSPRYKIIEKKQPVAFWCNPISGHNTLYWYLQNLGQGPELLIRYENEEAVDDSQLPKDRFSAERLKGVDSTLKIQPAELGDSAVYLCASSDRAGANVLTFGAGSRLTVL.

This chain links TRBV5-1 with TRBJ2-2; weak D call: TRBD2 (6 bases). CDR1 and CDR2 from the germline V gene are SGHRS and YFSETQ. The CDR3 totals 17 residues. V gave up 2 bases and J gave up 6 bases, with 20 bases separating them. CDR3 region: CASSFGAGMAIPGELFF. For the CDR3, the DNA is TGCGCCAGCAGCTTTGGGGCGGGGATGGCGATCCCCGGGGAGCTGTTTTTT.

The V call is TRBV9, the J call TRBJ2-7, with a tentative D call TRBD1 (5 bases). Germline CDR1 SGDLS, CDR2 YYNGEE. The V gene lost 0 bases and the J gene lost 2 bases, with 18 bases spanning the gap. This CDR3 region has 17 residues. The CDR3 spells CASSVAPPDTRTYEQYF. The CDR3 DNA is TGTGCCAGCAGCGTAGCCCCTCCGGACACGAGAACCTACGAGCAGTACTTC.

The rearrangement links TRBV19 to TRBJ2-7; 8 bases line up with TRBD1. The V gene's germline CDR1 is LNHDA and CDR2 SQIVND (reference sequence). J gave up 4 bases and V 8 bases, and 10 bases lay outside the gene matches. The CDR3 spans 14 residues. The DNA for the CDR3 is TGTGCCAGTTTTGACAGGGGTGGTGTGTACGAGCAGTACTTC. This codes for CASFDRGGVYEQYF. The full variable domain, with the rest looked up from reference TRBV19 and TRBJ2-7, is DGGITQSPKYLFRKEGQNVTLSCEQNLNHDAMYWYRQDPGQGLRLIYYSQIVNDFQKGDIAEGYSVSREKKESFPLTVTSAQKNPTAFYLCASFDRGGVYEQYFGPGTRLTVT.

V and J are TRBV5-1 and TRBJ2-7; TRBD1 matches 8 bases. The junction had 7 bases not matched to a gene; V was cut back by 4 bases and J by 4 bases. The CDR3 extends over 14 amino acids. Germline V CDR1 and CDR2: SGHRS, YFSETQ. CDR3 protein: CASSTAGGNYEQYF. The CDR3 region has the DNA TGCGCCAGCAGCACGGCAGGGGGCAATTACGAGCAGTACTTC.

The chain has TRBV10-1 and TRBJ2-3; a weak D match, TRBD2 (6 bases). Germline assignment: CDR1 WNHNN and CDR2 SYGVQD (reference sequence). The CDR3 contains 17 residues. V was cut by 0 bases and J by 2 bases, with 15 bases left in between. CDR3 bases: TGCGCCAGCAGTGAGTCGGCCGGGACTCGAAACACAGATACGCAGTATTTT. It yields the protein CASSESAGTRNTDTQYF.

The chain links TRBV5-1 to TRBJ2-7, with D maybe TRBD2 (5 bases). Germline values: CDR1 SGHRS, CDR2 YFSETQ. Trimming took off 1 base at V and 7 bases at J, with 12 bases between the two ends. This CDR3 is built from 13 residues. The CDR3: CASSLTMGAEQYF. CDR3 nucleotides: TGCGCCAGCAGCTTGACGATGGGAGCGGAGCAGTACTTC. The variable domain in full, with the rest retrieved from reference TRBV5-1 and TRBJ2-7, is KAGVTQTPRYLIKTRGQQVTLSCSPISGHRSVSWYQQTPGQGLQFLFEYFSETQRNKGNFPGRFSGRQFSNSRSEMNVSTLELGDSALYLCASSLTMGAEQYFGPGTRLTVT.

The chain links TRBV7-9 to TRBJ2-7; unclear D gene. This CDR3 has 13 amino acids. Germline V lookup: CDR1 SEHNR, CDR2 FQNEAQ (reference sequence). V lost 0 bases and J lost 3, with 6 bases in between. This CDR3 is CASSLAPLYEQYF. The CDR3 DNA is TGTGCCAGCAGCTTAGCCCCCCTCTACGAGCAGTACTTC.

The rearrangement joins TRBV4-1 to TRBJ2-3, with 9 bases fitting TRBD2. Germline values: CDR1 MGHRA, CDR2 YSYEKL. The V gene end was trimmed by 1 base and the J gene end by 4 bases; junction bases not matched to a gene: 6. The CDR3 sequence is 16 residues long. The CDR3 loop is CASSQVGLAFSDTQYF. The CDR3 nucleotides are TGCGCCAGCAGCCAAGTCGGACTAGCGTTTTCAGATACGCAGTATTTT.

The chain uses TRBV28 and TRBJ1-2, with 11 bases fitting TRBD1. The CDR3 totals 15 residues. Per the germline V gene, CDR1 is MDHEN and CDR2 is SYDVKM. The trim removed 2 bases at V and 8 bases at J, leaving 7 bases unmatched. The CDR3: CASSLADRGQWGYTF. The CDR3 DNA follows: TGTGCCAGCAGTTTAGCGGACAGGGGGCAGTGGGGCTACACCTTC.